Below, 28 T cell receptor beta chains from the same sample are listed, as sequenced in a study of blood T cell repertoires in COVID-19 (dated by TCRdb to the early 2020s). The library relied on the immunoSEQ multiplex PCR assay. In its TCRdb copy, this immuneACCESS table keeps in-frame sequences only and misses some clones. Where compared with another copy, unresolved V genes explain less than half of these, and the others have no known cause. Here the sample has about 78,000 clones; around 90% occur a single time. 0.65% to 0.95% of the sample lies in the top ten. Sequencing was carried out using peripheral blood. The receptors stem from an elderly woman with acute or convalescent COVID-19.

The chain recombines TRBV2 with TRBJ1-5; the match to TRBD1 covers 9 bases. J was trimmed by 4 bases and V by 6 bases; bases with no gene match: 4. This CDR3 region has 14 residues. Germline-derived CDR1 and CDR2 are SNHLY and FYNNEI. The CDR3 DNA is TGTGCCAGCAGCCGACAGGGGGGGAATCAGCCCCAGCATTTT. This gives the protein CASSRQGGNQPQHF.

This rearrangement joins TRBV21-1 to TRBJ2-1; the table's D call of TRBD2 was not tested on the DNA. TRBV21-1 is listed as a pseudogene. The CDR3 length is 17 residues. This CDR3 reads CASSPTGLAGIYNEQFF. In DNA form, the CDR3 reads TGTGCCAGCAGCCCTACGGGACTAGCGGGGATCTACAATGAGCAGTTCTTC.

CDR3 loop: CASARDRATGELFF. DNA of the CDR3: TGTGCCAGCGCCCGGGACAGAGCCACCGGGGAGCTGTTTTTT. V gene TRBV6-5 combines with J gene TRBJ2-2, with TRBD1 matching over 7 bases. The ends lost 8 bases at V and 4 bases at J; junction bases unmatched: 7. The CDR3 consists of 14 residues. In germline, CDR1 is MNHEY, CDR2 SVGAGI.

The chain is built from TRBV7-9 and TRBJ2-7; 9 nucleotides line up with TRBD1. The CDR3 is made up of 15 amino acids. J lost 5 bases, V lost 3 bases, and 8 bases had no gene match. Germline-derived CDR1 and CDR2 are SEHNR and FQNEAQ (reference sequence). The CDR3 region is CASSFVGQGRNEQYF. The CDR3 nucleotides read TGTGCCAGCAGCTTTGTCGGACAGGGGCGCAACGAGCAGTACTTC.

The chain has TRBV6-6 and TRBJ2-7, with TRBD1 as a possible D gene (6 bases). V was pared by 2 bases and J by 1 base, with 9 bases between. Germline V gene data show CDR1 as MNHNY and CDR2 as SVGAGI (reference sequence). The CDR3 has 14 amino acids. DNA of the CDR3: TGTGCCAGCAGTTACGGGGACAAGTCCTACGAGCAGTACTTC. Its translation is CASSYGDKSYEQYF.

V gene TRBV19 combines with J gene TRBJ1-4; D unresolved. V lost 2 bases to trimming and J lost 3 bases, with 4 bases between them. Germline V gene lookup returns CDR1 LNHDA and CDR2 SQIVND (reference sequence). CDR3 length equals 13 residues. CDR3 nucleotides: TGTGCCAGTAGTATAATCTCTAATGAAAAACTGTTTTTT. This encodes CASSIISNEKLFF.

This clone appeared a few times. This sequence joins TRBV6-2 or TRBV6-3 and TRBJ2-7; 13 bases agree with TRBD2. With 0 bases clipped from V and 5 bases from J, the junction kept 4 bases outside the gene matches. Germline values: CDR1 MNHEY, CDR2 SVGEGT. The CDR3 has 16 residues. CDR3 in DNA: TGTGCCAGCAGTTACTCTTCGGGACTAGCGGGGAACGAGCAGTACTTC. Residues: CASSYSSGLAGNEQYF.

Here the CDR3 DNA reads TGTGCCAGCACGCAGGACAGAAACTCCCTCGGGGCTTTCTTT. Protein sequence: CASTQDRNSLGAFF. This rearrangement joins TRBV2 to TRBJ1-1; a possible D gene is TRBD1 (6 bases). Germline-derived CDR1 and CDR2 are SNHLY and FYNNEI. V was shortened by 7 bases and J by 11 bases, with 23 bases between the two germline ends. This CDR3 spans 14 amino acids. Full variable domain (rest looked up from reference TRBV2 and TRBJ1-1): EPEVTQTPSHQVTQMGQEVILRCVPISNHLYFYWYRQILGQKVEFLVSFYNNEISEKSEIFDDQFSVERPDGSNFTLKIRSTKLEDSAMYFCASTQDRNSLGAFFGQGTRLTVV.

This chain uses TRBV5-4 with TRBJ2-1; 13 positions match TRBD2. The CDR3 totals 16 residues. From germline, CDR1 is SGHNT and CDR2 YYREEE (reference sequence). Trimming cost V 0 bases and J 7 bases; bases outside gene matches: 4. The CDR3 is CASSLGGTSGKNEQFF. CDR3 DNA: TGTGCCAGCAGCTTGGGGGGGACTAGCGGGAAAAATGAGCAGTTCTTC.

The rearrangement uses TRBV27 and TRBJ1-1; 9 nucleotides align to TRBD1. This CDR3 is 13 amino acids long. V was clipped by 6 bases and J by 5 bases; unmatched bases: 4. Germline V gene data show CDR1 as MNHEY and CDR2 as SMNVEV (reference sequence). The CDR3 here is CASRGQGWTEAFF. The CDR3 region has the DNA TGTGCCAGCAGGGGACAGGGTTGGACTGAAGCTTTCTTT.

V gene TRBV5-1 combines with J gene TRBJ1-1; 7 bases agree with TRBD1. Per the germline V gene, CDR1 is SGHRS and CDR2 is YFSETQ. V lost 3 bases to trimming and J lost 3 bases; unmatched junction nucleotides: 8. The length of the CDR3 is 15 residues. The chain's CDR3 is CASSSRQGGDTEAFF. The CDR3 DNA is TGCGCCAGCAGCTCCAGACAGGGTGGGGACACTGAAGCTTTCTTT.

The chain combines TRBV6-5 with TRBJ2-7, with a possible D match to TRBD2 (6 bases). This CDR3 is built from 14 residues. The V gene's germline CDR1 is MNHEY and CDR2 SVGAGI. The V gene lost 0 bases and the J gene lost 2 bases, with 8 bases spanning the gap. CDR3 nucleotide sequence: TGTGCCAGCAGTTACTCGGGGACTGCCTACGAGCAGTACTTC. This sequence encodes CASSYSGTAYEQYF.

V usage is TRBV5-1 and J usage is TRBJ2-5; 9 bases align to TRBD2. The CDR3 consists of 16 residues. V lost 4 bases to trimming and J lost 2 bases; unmatched junction nucleotides: 9. Per the germline V gene, CDR1 is SGHRS and CDR2 is YFSETQ. This CDR3 reads CASSGGTSPSQETQYF. In nucleotides, the CDR3 is TGCGCCAGCAGCGGAGGGACTAGCCCATCACAAGAGACCCAGTACTTC.

The V call is TRBV9, the J call TRBJ2-7; 7 nucleotides line up with TRBD2. Looked up from germline, CDR1 is SGDLS and CDR2 is YYNGEE. The CDR3 has 13 amino acids. Losses at the gene ends were 4 bases for V and 3 bases for J; bases not matched to a gene: 4. CDR3 coding DNA: TGTGCCAGCAGCTTTGGGGACTACTACGAGCAGTACTTC. This encodes CASSFGDYYEQYF.

The chain couples TRBV6-5 to TRBJ2-1; 10 nucleotides align to TRBD2. Germline V CDR1 and CDR2: MNHEY, SVGAGI. V shed 6 bases, J shed 7 bases, and the junction held 6 bases outside the gene matches. The CDR3 contains 14 residues. The CDR3 here is CASSSSGRGNEQFF. CDR3 nucleotides: TGTGCCAGCAGCTCTAGCGGGAGAGGGAATGAGCAGTTCTTC.

The gene calls are TRBV9 and TRBJ2-1, with 12 bases fitting TRBD2. The V gene end was trimmed by 4 bases and the J gene end by 7 bases; junction bases not matched to a gene: 6. CDR3 size: 15 residues. In germline, CDR1 is SGDLS, CDR2 YYNGEE. The CDR3 reads CASSPSGGDGNEQFF. The CDR3 DNA sequence: TGTGCCAGCAGCCCTAGCGGGGGGGACGGGAATGAGCAGTTCTTC. Drawing the rest from reference TRBV9 and TRBJ2-1, the complete variable domain is DSGVTQTPKHLITATGQRVTLRCSPRSGDLSVYWYQQSLDQGLQFLIQYYNGEERAKGNILERFSAQQFPDLHSELNLSSLELGDSALYFCASSPSGGDGNEQFFGPGTRLTVL.

The chain carries TRBV5-1 and TRBJ2-3; TRBD2 aligns across 11 bases. V was clipped by 2 bases and J by 2 bases; unmatched bases: 1. From germline, CDR1 is SGHRS and CDR2 YFSETQ. The CDR3 totals 15 residues. The CDR3 bases are TGCGCCAGCAGCTTTAGCGGGAGGGCCACAGATACGCAGTATTTT. Residues: CASSFSGRATDTQYF.

The CDR3 loop is CASKSGSGTDTQYF. CDR3 nucleotides: TGTGCCAGTAAGAGCGGGAGTGGCACAGATACGCAGTATTTT. This chain links TRBV19 with TRBJ2-3; 8 bases agree with TRBD2. The CDR3 consists of 14 residues. CDR1 and CDR2 (germline): LNHDA, SQIVND (reference sequence). Losses at the gene ends were 7 bases for V and 1 base for J; bases not matched to a gene: 4.

The genes are TRBV7-9 and TRBJ1-6; TRBD1 agrees at 7 bases. J gave up 9 bases and V 4 bases, and 9 bases lay outside the gene matches. The germline CDR1 and CDR2 sequences are SEHNR and FQNEAQ (reference sequence). This CDR3 contains 15 residues. CDR3 sequence: CASSSRKDRSSPLHF. CDR3 nucleotides: TGTGCCAGCAGCTCCCGTAAGGACAGGAGTTCACCCCTCCACTTT.

This sequence joins TRBV5-8 and TRBJ1-2, with D possibly matching TRBD1 (6 bases). This CDR3 region has 16 residues. Germline assignment: CDR1 SGHTS and CDR2 YDEGEE. The germline V and J ends were trimmed by 1 base and 0 bases, with 13 bases remaining between them. The CDR3 nucleotides read TGTGCCAGCAGCTTGCTTCAGACAGGATCTAACTATGGCTACACCTTC. Its translation: CASSLLQTGSNYGYTF.

The J gene is TRBJ1-5, the V gene TRBV3-1 (or the pseudogene TRBV3-2); 7 bases match TRBD1. The junction had 4 bases not matched to a gene; V was cut back by 5 bases and J by 0 bases. Germline V gene lookup returns CDR1 LGHDT and CDR2 YNNKEL (reference sequence). The CDR3 runs 15 residues. CDR3 sequence: CASSSGQPSNQPQHF. The CDR3 region has the DNA TGTGCCAGCAGCTCGGGACAGCCTAGCAATCAGCCCCAGCATTTT.

Here the CDR3 reads CASSERTGRPSYEQYF. The CDR3 nucleotides read TGTGCCAGCAGTGAAAGGACAGGGAGGCCCTCCTACGAGCAGTACTTC. The chain couples TRBV6-1 to TRBJ2-7; 8 nucleotides agree with TRBD1. Unmatched junction bases numbered 6, after V lost 2 bases and J lost 0 bases. This CDR3 is built from 16 residues. Germline V lookup: CDR1 MNHNS, CDR2 SASEGT.

The rearrangement links TRBV9 to TRBJ2-5; 8 bases align to TRBD2. Germline CDR1 reads SGDLS; CDR2 reads YYNGEE. This CDR3 contains 15 residues. V shed 1 base, J shed 1 base, and the junction held 3 bases outside the gene matches. CDR3 in DNA: TGTGCCAGCAGCGTAACCGGGACTAGCCAAGAGACCCAGTACTTC. The encoded protein is CASSVTGTSQETQYF.

V and J are TRBV4-3 and TRBJ1-3; 7 positions match TRBD1. The germline gives CDR1 LGHNA, CDR2 YSLEER. This CDR3 spans 18 amino acids. V was pared by 0 bases and J by 0 bases, with 8 bases of the junction left unmatched. Here the CDR3 reads CASSQEFRGGSSGNTIYF. For the CDR3, the DNA is TGCGCCAGCAGCCAAGAGTTCCGAGGGGGCTCCTCTGGAAACACCATATATTTT.

This chain uses TRBV9 with TRBJ1-1; D may be TRBD1 (5 bases). The germline gives CDR1 SGDLS, CDR2 YYNGEE. The CDR3 consists of 13 residues. Deletions cut 2 bases from V and 8 bases from J, with 13 bases between. CDR3 sequence (DNA): TGTGCCAGCAGCGTTGACGCAAGGGGCGAAGCTTTCTTT. Its translation: CASSVDARGEAFF. Variable domain in full (rest from reference TRBV9 and TRBJ1-1): DSGVTQTPKHLITATGQRVTLRCSPRSGDLSVYWYQQSLDQGLQFLIQYYNGEERAKGNILERFSAQQFPDLHSELNLSSLELGDSALYFCASSVDARGEAFFGQGTRLTVV.

This chain joins TRBV12-3 or TRBV12-4 and TRBJ1-1; D unclear. The CDR3 consists of 11 residues. V lost 0 bases to trimming and J lost 9 bases, with 5 bases between them. CDR3 nucleotides: TGTGCCAGCAGTTTAGCCGACAAAGCTTTCTTT. Translating it yields CASSLADKAFF.

The chain couples TRBV28 to TRBJ1-2; D ambiguous. CDR1 is MDHEN and CDR2 is SYDVKM in the germline V gene. This CDR3 is built from 14 residues. Trimming took 3 bases from V and 4 from J, leaving 12 bases between them. The CDR3 sequence: CASSFGVAPYGYTF. Here the CDR3 DNA reads TGTGCCAGCAGTTTTGGAGTAGCGCCCTATGGCTACACCTTC.

This clone has a single count. This chain uses TRBV7-2 with TRBJ2-7; D gene uncertain. The germline V gene encodes CDR1 SGHTA and CDR2 FQGNSA. The CDR3 has 13 amino acids. V was trimmed by 2 bases and J by 2 bases, leaving 7 bases between them. The CDR3 DNA is TGTGCCAGCAGCTTATCCCCCACCTACGAGCAGTACTTC. Its protein product is CASSLSPTYEQYF. Looking up the rest from reference TRBV7-2 and TRBJ2-7 gives the full variable domain: GAGVSQSPSNKVTEKGKDVELRCDPISGHTALYWYRQSLGQGLEFLIYFQGNSAPDKSGLPSDRFSAERTGGSVSTLTIQRTQQEDSAVYLCASSLSPTYEQYFGPGTRLTVT.